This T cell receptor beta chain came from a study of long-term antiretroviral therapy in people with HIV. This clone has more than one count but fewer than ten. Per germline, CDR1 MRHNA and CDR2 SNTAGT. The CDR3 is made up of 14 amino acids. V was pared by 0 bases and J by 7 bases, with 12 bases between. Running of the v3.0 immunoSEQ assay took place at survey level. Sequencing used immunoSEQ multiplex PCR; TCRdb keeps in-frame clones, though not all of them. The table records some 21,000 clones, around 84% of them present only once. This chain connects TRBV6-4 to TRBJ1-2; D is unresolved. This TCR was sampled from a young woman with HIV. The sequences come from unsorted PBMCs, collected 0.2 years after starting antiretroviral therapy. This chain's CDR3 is CASSDSTPSGGYTF. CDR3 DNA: TGTGCCAGCAGTGACTCAACCCCCTCTGGTGGCTACACCTTC.